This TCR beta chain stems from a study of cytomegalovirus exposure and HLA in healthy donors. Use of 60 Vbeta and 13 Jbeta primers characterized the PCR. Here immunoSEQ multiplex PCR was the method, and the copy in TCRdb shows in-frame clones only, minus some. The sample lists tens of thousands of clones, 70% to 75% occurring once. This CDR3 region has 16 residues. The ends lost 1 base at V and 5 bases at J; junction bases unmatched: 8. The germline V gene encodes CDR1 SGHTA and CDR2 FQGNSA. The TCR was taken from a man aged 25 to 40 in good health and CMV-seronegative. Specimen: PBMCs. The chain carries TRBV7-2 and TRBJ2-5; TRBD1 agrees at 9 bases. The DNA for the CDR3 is TGTGCCAGCAGCTTAGTTGGACAGGGGTATGGGGAGACCCAGTACTTC. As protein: CASSLVGQGYGETQYF.